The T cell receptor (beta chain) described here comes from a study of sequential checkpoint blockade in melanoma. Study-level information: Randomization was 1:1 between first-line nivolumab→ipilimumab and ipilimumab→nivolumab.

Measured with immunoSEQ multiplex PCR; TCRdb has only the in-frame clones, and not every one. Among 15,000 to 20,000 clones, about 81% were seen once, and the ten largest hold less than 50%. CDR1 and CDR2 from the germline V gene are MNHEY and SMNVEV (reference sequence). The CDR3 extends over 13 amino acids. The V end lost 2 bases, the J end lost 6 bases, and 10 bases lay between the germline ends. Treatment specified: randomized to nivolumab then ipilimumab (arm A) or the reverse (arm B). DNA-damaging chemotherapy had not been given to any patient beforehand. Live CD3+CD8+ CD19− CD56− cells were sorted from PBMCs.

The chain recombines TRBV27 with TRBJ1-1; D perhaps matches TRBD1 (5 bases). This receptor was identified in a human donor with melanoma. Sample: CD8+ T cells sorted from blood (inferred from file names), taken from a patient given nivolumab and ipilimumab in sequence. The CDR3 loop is CASSLGRASEAFF. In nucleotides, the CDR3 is TGTGCCAGCAGTTTAGGCAGGGCGTCTGAAGCTTTCTTT.